The clone carrying this TCR beta chain was counted only a few times. Its antigen remains unidentified. The data originate from a study of beta chain features in type 1 diabetes. On the study more broadly: Age, gender and cell yields were similar between patients and healthy donors. Study-level results: Lower insertion and higher deletion counts appeared at VDJ junctions in type 1 diabetes patients. Researchers reported that naive, central memory and Treg TCRB repertoires appeared more similar in patients than in healthy donors. Across all four CD4+ subsets, people with type 1 diabetes showed modestly shorter TCRB CDR3s. Since sequencing was performed on cDNA, cells with high TCR expression could be over-represented.

Sequencing targeted expressed TCRB transcripts, as all isolated RNA had been reverse transcribed. The protocol was immunoSEQ multiplex PCR, while the TCRdb copy is restricted to in-frame clones and leaves out a portion. The sample shows 300,000 to 350,000 clones, approximately 13% of them seen only once. Germline V gives CDR1 SGHTA, CDR2 FQGNSA. The CDR3 length is 16 residues. V shed 4 bases and J 4 bases; nucleotides not matched to a gene: 11. This clonotype was obtained from a woman under 30 with type 1 diabetes. The chain carries TRBV7-2 and TRBJ2-5; 8 bases line up with TRBD2. The sequencing input was naive CD4+ T cells from blood. The CDR3 DNA sequence: TGTGCCAGCAGCTCGGGGTGGGCAGCGGGAGCAGAGACCCAGTACTTC. Amino acid sequence: CASSSGWAAGAETQYF.